The following is a T cell receptor (beta chain) sequence with its context. This sample was included in a study of blood T cell repertoires in COVID-19. About the study: From the United States, Italy and Spain came samples of acute and convalescent COVID-19.

This CDR3 is built from 15 residues. Germline V gene sequence: CDR1 MNHEY, CDR2 SMNVEV (reference sequence). The ends were cut back, 6 bases at V and 1 base at J, with 16 bases in the middle. Methods used by the authors: The assay estimated nucleated cells by amplifying reference gene primers. The method was immunoSEQ multiplex PCR; TCRdb's version includes in-frame clones alone and lacks a portion of them. That table furnishes V, J and clone size, whereas the DNA furnished D and trimming. The table includes a few hundred thousand clones, about 89% detected once. The receptor was isolated from a man aged 40-55 years who had recovered from COVID-19. This chain joins TRBV27 and TRBJ2-7, with D perhaps matching TRBD2 (6 bases). Sequenced material: PBMCs or T cells enriched from blood (not recorded which). The CDR3: CASRALASPSYEQYF. Written as DNA, the CDR3 is TGTGCCAGCAGGGCACTAGCTTCCCCTTCCTACGAGCAGTACTTC.